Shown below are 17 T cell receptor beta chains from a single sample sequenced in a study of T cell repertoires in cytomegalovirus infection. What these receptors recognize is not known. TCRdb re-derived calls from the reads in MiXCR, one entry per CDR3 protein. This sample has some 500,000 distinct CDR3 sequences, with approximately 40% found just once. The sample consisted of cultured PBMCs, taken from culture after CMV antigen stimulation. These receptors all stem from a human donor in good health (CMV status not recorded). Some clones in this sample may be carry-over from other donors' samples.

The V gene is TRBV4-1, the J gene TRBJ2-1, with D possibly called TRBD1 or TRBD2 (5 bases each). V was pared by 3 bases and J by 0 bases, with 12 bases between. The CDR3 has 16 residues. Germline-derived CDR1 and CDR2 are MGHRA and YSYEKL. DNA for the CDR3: TGCGCCAGCAGCCATCCGGGGCTAACCTCCTACAATGAGCAGTTCTTC. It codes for CASSHPGLTSYNEQFF.

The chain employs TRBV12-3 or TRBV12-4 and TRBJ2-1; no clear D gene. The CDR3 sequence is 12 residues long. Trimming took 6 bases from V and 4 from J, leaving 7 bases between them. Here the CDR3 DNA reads TGTGCCAGCAGGGGGATGTACAATGAGCAGTTCTTC. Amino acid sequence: CASRGMYNEQFF.

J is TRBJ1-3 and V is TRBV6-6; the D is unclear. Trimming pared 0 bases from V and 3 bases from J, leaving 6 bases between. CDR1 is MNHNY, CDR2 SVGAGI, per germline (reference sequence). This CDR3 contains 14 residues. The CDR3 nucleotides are TGTGCCAGCAGTTACTCGGAATATGGAAACACCATATATTTT. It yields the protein CASSYSEYGNTIYF.

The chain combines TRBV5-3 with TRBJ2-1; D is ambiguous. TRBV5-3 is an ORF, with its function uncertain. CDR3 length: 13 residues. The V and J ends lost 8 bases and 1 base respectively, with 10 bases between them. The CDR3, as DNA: TGTGCCAGCACCTCGGAGTCCTACAATGAGCAGTTCTTC. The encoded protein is CASTSESYNEQFF.

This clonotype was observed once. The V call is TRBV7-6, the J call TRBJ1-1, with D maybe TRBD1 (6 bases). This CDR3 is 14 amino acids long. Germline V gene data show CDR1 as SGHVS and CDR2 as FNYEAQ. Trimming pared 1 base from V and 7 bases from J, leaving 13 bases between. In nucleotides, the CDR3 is TGTGCCAGCAGCTTAGATGGGGGGCTCGGTGAAGCTTTCTTT. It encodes CASSLDGGLGEAFF.

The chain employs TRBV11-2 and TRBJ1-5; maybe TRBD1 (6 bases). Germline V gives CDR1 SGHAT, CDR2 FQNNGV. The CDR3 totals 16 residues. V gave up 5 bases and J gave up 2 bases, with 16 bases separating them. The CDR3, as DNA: TGTGCCAGCAGCCCCGGAGGGGGGTTGGGCAATCAGCCCCAGCATTTT. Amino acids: CASSPGGGLGNQPQHF.

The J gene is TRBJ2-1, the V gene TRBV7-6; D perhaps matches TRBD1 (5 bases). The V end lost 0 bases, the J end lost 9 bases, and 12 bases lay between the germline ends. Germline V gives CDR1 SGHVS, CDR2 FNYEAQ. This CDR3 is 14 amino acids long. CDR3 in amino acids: CASSLAGALGEQFF. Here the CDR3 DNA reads TGTGCCAGCAGCTTAGCAGGGGCCCTCGGTGAGCAGTTCTTC. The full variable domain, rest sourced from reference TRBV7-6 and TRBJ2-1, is GAGVSQSPRYKVTKRGQDVALRCDPISGHVSLYWYRQALGQGPEFLTYFNYEAQQDKSGLPNDRFSAERPEGSISTLTIQRTEQRDSAMYRCASSLAGALGEQFFGPGTRLTVL.

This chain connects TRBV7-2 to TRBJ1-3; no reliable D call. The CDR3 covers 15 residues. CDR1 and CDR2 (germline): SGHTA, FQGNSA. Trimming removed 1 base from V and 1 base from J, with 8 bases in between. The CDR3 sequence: CASSLVVESGNTIYF. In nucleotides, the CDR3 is TGTGCCAGCAGCTTAGTCGTGGAGTCTGGAAACACCATATATTTT.

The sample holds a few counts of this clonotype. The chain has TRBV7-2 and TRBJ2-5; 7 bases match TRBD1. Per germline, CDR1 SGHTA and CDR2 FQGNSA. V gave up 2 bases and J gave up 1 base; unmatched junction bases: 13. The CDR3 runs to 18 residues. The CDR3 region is CASSLNSADRRIQETQYF. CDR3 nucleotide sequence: TGTGCCAGCAGCTTAAACTCGGCGGACAGGAGGATCCAAGAGACCCAGTACTTC.

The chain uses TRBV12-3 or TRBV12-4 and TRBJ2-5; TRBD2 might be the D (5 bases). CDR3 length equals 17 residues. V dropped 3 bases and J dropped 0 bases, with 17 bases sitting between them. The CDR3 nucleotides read TGTGCCAGCAGTTTTACCCCCCAGCGGCTGTACCAAGAGACCCAGTACTTC. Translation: CASSFTPQRLYQETQYF.

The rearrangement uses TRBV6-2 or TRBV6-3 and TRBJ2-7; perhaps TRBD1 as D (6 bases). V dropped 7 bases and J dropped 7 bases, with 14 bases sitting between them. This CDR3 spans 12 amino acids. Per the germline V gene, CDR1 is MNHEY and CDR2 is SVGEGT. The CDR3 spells CASTDRRNEQYF. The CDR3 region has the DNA TGTGCCAGCACCGACAGGAGGAATGAGCAGTACTTC.

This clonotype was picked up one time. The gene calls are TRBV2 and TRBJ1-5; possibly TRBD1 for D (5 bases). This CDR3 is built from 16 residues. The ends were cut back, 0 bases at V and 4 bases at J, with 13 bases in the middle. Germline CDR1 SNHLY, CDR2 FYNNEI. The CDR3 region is CASSEAGGLGNQPQHF. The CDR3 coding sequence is TGTGCCAGCAGTGAAGCGGGGGGATTAGGGAATCAGCCCCAGCATTTT. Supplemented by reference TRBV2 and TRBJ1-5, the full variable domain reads EPEVTQTPSHQVTQMGQEVILRCVPISNHLYFYWYRQILGQKVEFLVSFYNNEISEKSEIFDDQFSVERPDGSNFTLKIRSTKLEDSAMYFCASSEAGGLGNQPQHFGDGTRLSIL.

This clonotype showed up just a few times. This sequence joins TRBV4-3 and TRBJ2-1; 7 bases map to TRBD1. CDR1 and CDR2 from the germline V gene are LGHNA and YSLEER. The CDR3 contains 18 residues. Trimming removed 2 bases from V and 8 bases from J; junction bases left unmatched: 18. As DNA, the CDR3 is TGCGCCAGCAGCCAACTGCCGGGAACAGGGGTTTTATTCGATGAGCAGTTCTTC. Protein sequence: CASSQLPGTGVLFDEQFF.

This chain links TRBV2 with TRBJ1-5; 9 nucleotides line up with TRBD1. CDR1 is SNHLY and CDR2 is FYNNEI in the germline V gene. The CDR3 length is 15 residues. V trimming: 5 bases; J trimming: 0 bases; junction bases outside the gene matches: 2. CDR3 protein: CASSRDRVSNQPQHF. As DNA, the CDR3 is TGTGCCAGCAGTCGGGACAGGGTTAGCAATCAGCCCCAGCATTTT.

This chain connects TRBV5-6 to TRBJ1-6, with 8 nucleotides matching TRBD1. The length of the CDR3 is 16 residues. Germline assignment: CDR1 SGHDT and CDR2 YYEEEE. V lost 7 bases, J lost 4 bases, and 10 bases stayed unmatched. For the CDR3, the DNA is TGTGCCAGCGGGATAATTGGGACAGGATATAATTCACCCCTCCACTTT. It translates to CASGIIGTGYNSPLHF.

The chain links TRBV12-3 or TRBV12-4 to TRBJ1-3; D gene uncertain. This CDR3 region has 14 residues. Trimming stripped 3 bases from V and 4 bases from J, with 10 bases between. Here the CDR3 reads CASSFGLGGNTIYF. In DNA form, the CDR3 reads TGTGCCAGCAGTTTTGGCCTGGGAGGAAACACCATATATTTT.

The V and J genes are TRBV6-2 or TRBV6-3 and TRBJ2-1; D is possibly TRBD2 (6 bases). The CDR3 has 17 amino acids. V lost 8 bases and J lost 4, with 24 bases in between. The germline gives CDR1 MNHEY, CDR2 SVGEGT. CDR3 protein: CASQTRYSGGRYNEQFF. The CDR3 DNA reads TGTGCCAGCCAAACCCGATATAGCGGAGGACGGTACAATGAGCAGTTCTTC.